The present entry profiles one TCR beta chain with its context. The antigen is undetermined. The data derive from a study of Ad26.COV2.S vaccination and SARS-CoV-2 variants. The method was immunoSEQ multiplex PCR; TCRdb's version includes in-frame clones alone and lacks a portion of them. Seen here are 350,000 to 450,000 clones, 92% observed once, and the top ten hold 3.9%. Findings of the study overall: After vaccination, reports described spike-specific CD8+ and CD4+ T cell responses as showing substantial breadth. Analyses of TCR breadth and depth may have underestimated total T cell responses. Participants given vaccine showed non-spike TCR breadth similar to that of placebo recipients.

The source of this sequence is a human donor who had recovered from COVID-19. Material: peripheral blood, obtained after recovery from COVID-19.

Written as DNA, the CDR3 is TGTGCCAGCAGTTGCGAAGCCACAGGGAACTACGAGCAGTACTTC. This encodes CASSCEATGNYEQYF. This chain connects TRBV27 to TRBJ2-7; D is perhaps TRBD1 (6 bases). The germline V gene has CDR1 MNHEY and CDR2 SMNVEV (reference sequence). V lost 4 bases to trimming and J lost 3 bases, with 16 bases between them. This CDR3 is built from 15 residues.